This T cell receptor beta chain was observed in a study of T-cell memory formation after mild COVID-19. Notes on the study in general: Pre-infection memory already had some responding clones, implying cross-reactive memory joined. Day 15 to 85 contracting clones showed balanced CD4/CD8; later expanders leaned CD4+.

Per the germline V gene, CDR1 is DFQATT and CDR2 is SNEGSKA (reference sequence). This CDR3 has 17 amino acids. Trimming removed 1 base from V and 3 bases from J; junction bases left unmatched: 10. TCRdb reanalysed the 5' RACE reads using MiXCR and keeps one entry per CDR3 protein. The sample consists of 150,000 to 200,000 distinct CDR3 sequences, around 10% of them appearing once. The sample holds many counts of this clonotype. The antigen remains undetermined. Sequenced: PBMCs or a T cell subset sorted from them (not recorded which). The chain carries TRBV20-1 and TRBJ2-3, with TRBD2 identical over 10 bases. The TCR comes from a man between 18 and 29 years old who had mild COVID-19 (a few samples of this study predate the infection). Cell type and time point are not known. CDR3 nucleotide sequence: TGCAGTGCTAGAGGGAGTCGAGCGGGGGGGCCTACAGATACGCAGTATTTT. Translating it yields CSARGSRAGGPTDTQYF.